The entry that follows covers one TCR beta chain sequence. The CDR3 has 15 residues. With 4 bases removed from V and 3 bases from J, the gap between germline ends came to 13 bases. In germline, CDR1 is MGHRA, CDR2 YSYEKL. These data come from a study of blood T cell repertoires in COVID-19. Across the study: Collection of acute and convalescent COVID-19 samples took place in the United States, Italy and Spain. Sources were T cells, B-cell-depleted T cells, or PBMCs; the material itself was cDNA or gDNA.

Sequenced by immunoSEQ multiplex PCR; TCRdb stores in-frame clones only, minus some. There are 300,000 or so clones in the sample; about nine tenths occur only once, and 1% lies in the top ten. Sequencing was performed on peripheral blood. The rearrangement joins TRBV4-1 to TRBJ2-1, with a possible D match to TRBD1 (6 bases). The clonotype originates from a man in his fifties with active or convalescent COVID-19. Here the CDR3 reads CASSPPTGVYNEQFF. CDR3 nucleotides: TGCGCCAGCAGCCCTCCGACAGGCGTCTACAATGAGCAGTTCTTC.